The rows below give T cell receptor beta chains drawn from one sample of a study of cytomegalovirus exposure and HLA in healthy donors. Only in-frame clones appear in the TCRdb table, and some are missing; sequencing was by immunoSEQ multiplex PCR. Among about 200,000 clones listed, over 65% were seen once. The specimen was PBMCs. The receptor source for this set is a young woman in good health and CMV-seronegative. Each CDR3 is given with its conserved first and last residue. Each record gives: D gene, V gene, clone size, J gene, CDR3 protein, CDR3 DNA. The D gene is left open where the match is weak. Size tells how often a clone was seen (once, few, many) or the class of an expanded clone, and some rows leave it out.

>NA|TRBV10-3|NA|TRBJ1-1
CAISEPGVEAFF
TGTGCCATCAGTGAGCCCGGAGTTGAAGCTTTCTTT
>NA|TRBV19|NA|TRBJ2-7
CASSITGDEQYF
TGTGCCAGTAGTATAACAGGAGACGAGCAGTACTTC
>NA|TRBV5-1|NA|TRBJ2-3
CASSPGTDTQYF
TGCGCCAGCAGCCCAGGCACAGATACGCAGTATTTT
>NA|TRBV29-1|NA|TRBJ1-2
CSVGGVFGYTF
TGCAGCGTTGGGGGGGTATTTGGCTACACCTTC
>TRBD1|TRBV5-1|few|TRBJ2-7
CASSLGTGPYEQYF
TGCGCCAGCAGCTTGGGGACAGGCCCCTACGAGCAGTACTTC
>NA|TRBV6-6|NA|TRBJ2-1
CASSYEASSYNEQFF
TGTGCCAGCAGTTACGAGGCAAGCTCCTACAATGAGCAGTTCTTC
>TRBD1|TRBV19|NA|TRBJ2-1
CASSIGGTGGYNEQFF
TGTGCCAGTAGTATTGGTGGGACAGGGGGCTACAATGAGCAGTTCTTC
>TRBD1|TRBV5-1|NA|TRBJ2-7
CASSPSPLGRGLQEQYF
TGCGCCAGCAGCCCCAGTCCCCTGGGCAGGGGGCTTCAGGAGCAGTACTTC
>NA|TRBV5-4|NA|TRBJ2-7
CASSLGPDYLSYEQYF
TGTGCCAGCAGCTTGGGCCCGGACTACCTCTCCTACGAGCAGTACTTC
>NA|TRBV28|NA|TRBJ2-7
CASSLIGTVYEQYF
TGTGCCAGCAGTTTAATCGGCACAGTCTACGAGCAGTACTTC
>TRBD1|TRBV5-1|once|TRBJ2-7
CASSADRVIGEQYF
TGCGCCAGCAGCGCGGACAGGGTAATAGGTGAGCAGTACTTC
>TRBD1|TRBV4-1|NA|TRBJ2-6
CASSHGTGGSGANVLTF
TGCGCCAGCAGCCATGGGACAGGGGGCTCTGGGGCCAACGTCCTGACTTTC
>TRBD1|TRBV29-1|NA|TRBJ2-5
CSVEDRTGRETQYF
TGCAGCGTTGAAGACCGGACAGGGAGGGAGACCCAGTACTTC
>TRBD2|TRBV23-1|once|TRBJ2-7
CASLRHSGRFCEQYF
TGCGCCAGCTTACGTCATAGCGGGAGATTTTGCGAGCAGTACTTC
>NA|TRBV11-1|NA|TRBJ2-5
CASSPRVAETQYF
TGTGCCAGCAGCCCCCGGGTTGCAGAGACCCAGTACTTC
>TRBD1|TRBV15|NA|TRBJ1-4
CATSRGDRRLFF
TGTGCCACCAGCCGAGGGGACAGGCGACTGTTTTTT
>NA|TRBV5-4|few|TRBJ1-1
CASSSFRGNTEAFF
TGTGCCAGCAGCTCATTCAGGGGGAACACTGAAGCTTTCTTT
>NA|TRBV11-2|NA|TRBJ1-2
CASSLGGTINGYTF
TGTGCCAGCAGCTTAGGTGGGACAATCAATGGCTACACCTTC
>TRBD2|TRBV14|NA|TRBJ2-5
CASSQGAGSNQETQYF
TGTGCCAGCAGCCAGGGAGCGGGGTCCAACCAAGAGACCCAGTACTTC
>TRBD1|TRBV6-5|NA|TRBJ2-1
CASSYLGQGVSNEQFF
TGTGCCAGCAGTTATCTGGGACAGGGCGTTTCGAATGAGCAGTTCTTC
>NA|TRBV5-4|NA|TRBJ2-1
CASSSTSWGEDNEQFF
TGTGCCAGCAGCTCGACCTCGTGGGGGGAAGACAATGAGCAGTTCTTC
>TRBD2|TRBV7-9|NA|TRBJ2-2
CASSRPLAGEDTGELFF
TGTGCCAGCAGCCGGCCTTTAGCGGGAGAGGACACCGGGGAGCTGTTTTTT
>TRBD1|TRBV30|NA|TRBJ1-1
CAWTLTGGDTEAFF
TGTGCCTGGACCTTGACAGGGGGGGACACTGAAGCTTTCTTT
>NA|TRBV7-2|NA|TRBJ1-2
CASSLVAGNGYPF
TGTGCCAGCAGCTTAGTGGCAGGGAATGGCTACCCCTTC
>TRBD2|TRBV5-1|once|TRBJ2-7
CASSLALAGGWYEQYF
TGCGCCAGCAGCTTGGCACTAGCGGGAGGGTGGTACGAGCAGTACTTC
>TRBD1|TRBV5-1|NA|TRBJ2-7
CASSQLAGQAKGQYF
TGCGCCAGCAGCCAACTCGCAGGACAGGCAAAAGGGCAGTACTTC
>TRBD1|TRBV18|NA|TRBJ1-2
CASSRDRVEGYTF
TGTGCCAGCTCACGCGACAGGGTAGAAGGCTACACCTTC
>NA|TRBV6-1|NA|TRBJ2-5
CASSALTTGKLYSIQYF
TGTGCCAGCAGTGCCTTAACTACAGGGAAACTCTATTCGATCCAGTACTTC
>NA|TRBV5-1|once|TRBJ1-6
CASSLGWERDNSPLHF
TGCGCCAGCAGCTTGGGCTGGGAGAGAGATAATTCACCCCTCCACTTT
>NA|TRBV4-1|NA|TRBJ2-3
CASSQETWDTQYF
TGCGCCAGCAGCCAGGAGACGTGGGATACGCAGTATTTT
>NA|TRBV2|NA|TRBJ2-7
CASSPQVAATYEQYF
TGTGCCAGCAGTCCACAGGTAGCGGCAACCTACGAGCAGTACTTC
>NA|TRBV4-1|NA|TRBJ2-2
CASSQERDTGELFF
TGCGCCAGCAGCCAAGAGCGGGACACCGGGGAGCTGTTTTTT
>TRBD1|TRBV27|NA|TRBJ2-3
CASSLRSTGKDTQYF
TGTGCCAGCAGTTTACGGTCGACAGGGAAAGATACGCAGTATTTT
>NA|TRBV6-6|NA|TRBJ2-3
CASSPTDTQYF
TGTGCCAGCAGTCCGACAGATACGCAGTATTTT
>NA|TRBV4-1|NA|TRBJ1-3
CASSQTPRVGEGNTIYF
TGCGCCAGCAGCCAAACTCCCCGGGTAGGGGAAGGAAACACCATATATTTT
>TRBD2|TRBV11-2|once|TRBJ2-5
CASSLSGGIQETQYF
TGTGCCAGCAGCTTGAGCGGGGGGATACAAGAGACCCAGTACTTC
>NA|TRBV7-3|NA|TRBJ1-2
CASSPGSYYGYPF
TGTGCCAGCAGCCCCGGGAGTTACTATGGCTACCCCTTC
>TRBD1|TRBV5-1|NA|TRBJ1-2
CASRRDRGFSGYPF
TGCGCCAGCAGGCGGGACAGGGGATTTTCCGGCTACCCCTTC
>TRBD1|TRBV15|NA|TRBJ1-1
CATSRDLGQGTEAFF
TGTGCCACCAGCAGAGATCTGGGACAGGGTACTGAAGCTTTCTTT
>NA|TRBV28|NA|TRBJ1-2
CASNTGLSNYGYTF
TGTGCCAGCAATACAGGTTTAAGTAACTATGGCTACACCTTC
>TRBD2|TRBV2|NA|TRBJ2-7
CASKLSAGVAYEQYF
TGTGCCAGCAAATTATCAGCGGGAGTAGCCTACGAGCAGTACTTC
>NA|TRBV28|NA|TRBJ2-7
CASSLRGDGYYEQYF
TGTGCCAGCAGTTTACGCGGGGACGGTTACTACGAGCAGTACTTC
>NA|TRBV18|NA|TRBJ1-2
CASSPDRNYGYTF
TGTGCCAGCTCACCAGACAGAAACTATGGCTACACCTTC
>NA|TRBV18|NA|TRBJ1-1
CASSPKAGFNTEAFF
TGTGCCAGCTCACCAAAGGCAGGGTTTAACACTGAAGCTTTCTTT
>NA|TRBV5-1|NA|TRBJ2-3
CASSFSRQTFTDTQYF
TGCGCCAGCAGCTTCTCACGACAGACCTTCACAGATACGCAGTATTTT
>NA|TRBV30|NA|TRBJ2-1
CAWSKPGQSNNEQFF
TGTGCCTGGAGTAAGCCTGGACAGTCGAACAATGAGCAGTTCTTC
>TRBD2|TRBV7-2|NA|TRBJ2-7
CASSPARLATYEQYF
TGTGCCAGCAGCCCGGCCCGACTAGCGACCTACGAGCAGTACTTC
>TRBD1|TRBV25-1|NA|TRBJ1-4
CASSEFRQGGDEKLFF
TGTGCCAGCAGTGAATTCAGGCAGGGGGGAGATGAAAAACTGTTTTTT